This TCR beta chain derives from a study of blood T cells in healthy people across ages. Germline CDR1 and CDR2: MGHRA and YSYEKL. The V gene lost 2 bases and the J gene lost 14 bases, with 10 bases spanning the gap. CDR3 length: 12 amino acids. This clonotype was counted a single time. The antigen is not known. For the second PCR, which ran for roughly 6 to 11 cycles, a sample-barcoded 5' primer and a J-beta primer mix were used. TCRdb processed the 5' RACE reads anew with MiXCR; each CDR3 protein has one entry. The sample contains approximately 940,000 distinct CDR3 sequences, 45% to 50% of which appear only once. General study points: The diversity estimates, figures obtained from one million T cells, were considered underestimates.

The rearrangement uses TRBV4-1 and TRBJ1-6, with TRBD1 as a possible D gene (5 bases). The TCR originated in a young man in good health. Sequencing input: blood. Here the CDR3 reads CASSQPGTALHF. The CDR3 region has the DNA TGCGCCAGCAGCCAACCGGGGACGGCCCTCCACTTT.